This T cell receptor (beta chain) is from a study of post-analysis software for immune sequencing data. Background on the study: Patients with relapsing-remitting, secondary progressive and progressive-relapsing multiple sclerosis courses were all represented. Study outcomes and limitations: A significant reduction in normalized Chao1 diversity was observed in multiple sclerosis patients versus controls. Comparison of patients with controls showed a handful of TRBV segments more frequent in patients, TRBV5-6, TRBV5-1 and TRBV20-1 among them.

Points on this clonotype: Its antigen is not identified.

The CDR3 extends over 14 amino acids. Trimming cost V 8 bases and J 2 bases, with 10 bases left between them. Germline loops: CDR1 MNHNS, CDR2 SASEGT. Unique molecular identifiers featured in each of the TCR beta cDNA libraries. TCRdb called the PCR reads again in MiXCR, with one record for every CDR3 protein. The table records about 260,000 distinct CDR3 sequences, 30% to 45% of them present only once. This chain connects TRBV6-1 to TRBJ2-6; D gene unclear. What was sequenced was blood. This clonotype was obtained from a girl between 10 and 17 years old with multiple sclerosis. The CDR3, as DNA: TGTGCCAGCCTGCAAGGGACTGGGGCCAACGTCCTGACTTTC. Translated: CASLQGTGANVLTF.